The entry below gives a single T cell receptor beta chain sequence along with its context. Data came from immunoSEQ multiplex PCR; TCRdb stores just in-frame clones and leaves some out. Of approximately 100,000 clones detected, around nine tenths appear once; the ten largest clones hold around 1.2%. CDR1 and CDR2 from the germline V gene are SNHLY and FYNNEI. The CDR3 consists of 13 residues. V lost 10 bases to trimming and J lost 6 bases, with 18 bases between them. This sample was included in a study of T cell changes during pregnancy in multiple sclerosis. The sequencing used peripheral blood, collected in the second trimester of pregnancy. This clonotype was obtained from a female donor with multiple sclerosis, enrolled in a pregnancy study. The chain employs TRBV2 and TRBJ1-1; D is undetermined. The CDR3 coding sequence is TGTGCCACCCCCGGGGTCGAGTACGCTGAAGCTTTCTTT. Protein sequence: CATPGVEYAEAFF.